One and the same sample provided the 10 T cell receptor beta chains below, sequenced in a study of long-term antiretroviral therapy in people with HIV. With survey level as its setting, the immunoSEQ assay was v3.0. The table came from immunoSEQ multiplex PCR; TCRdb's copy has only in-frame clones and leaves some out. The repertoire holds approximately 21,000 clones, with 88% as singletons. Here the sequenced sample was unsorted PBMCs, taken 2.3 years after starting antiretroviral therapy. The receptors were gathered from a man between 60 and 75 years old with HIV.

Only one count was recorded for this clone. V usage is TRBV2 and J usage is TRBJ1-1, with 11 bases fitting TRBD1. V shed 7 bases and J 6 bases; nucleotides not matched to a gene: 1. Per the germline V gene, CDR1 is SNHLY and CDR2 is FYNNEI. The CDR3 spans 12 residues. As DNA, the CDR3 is TGTGCCAGCAAGGACAGGGGGCCTGAAGCTTTCTTT. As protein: CASKDRGPEAFF.

CDR3 in amino acids: CASSLGSRGYDTQYF. The CDR3 bases are TGCGCCAGCAGCTTGGGGTCCAGGGGATATGATACGCAGTATTTT. The genes are TRBV5-1 and TRBJ2-3; possible D gene TRBD1, 6 bases. Germline values: CDR1 SGHRS, CDR2 YFSETQ. The germline V and J ends were trimmed by 0 bases and 6 bases, with 14 bases remaining between them. There are 15 residues in the CDR3.

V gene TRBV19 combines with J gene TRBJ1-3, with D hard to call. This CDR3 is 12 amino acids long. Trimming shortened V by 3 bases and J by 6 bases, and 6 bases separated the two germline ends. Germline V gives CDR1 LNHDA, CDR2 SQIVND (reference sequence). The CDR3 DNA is TGTGCCAGTAGTATGGCTGAAAACACCATATATTTT. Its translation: CASSMAENTIYF.

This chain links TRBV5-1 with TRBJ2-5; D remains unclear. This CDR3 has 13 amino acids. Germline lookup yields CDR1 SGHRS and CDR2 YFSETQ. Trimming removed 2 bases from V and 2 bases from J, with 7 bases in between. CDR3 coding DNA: TGCGCCAGCAGCTTTGGACCTCAAGAGACCCAGTACTTC. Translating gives CASSFGPQETQYF.

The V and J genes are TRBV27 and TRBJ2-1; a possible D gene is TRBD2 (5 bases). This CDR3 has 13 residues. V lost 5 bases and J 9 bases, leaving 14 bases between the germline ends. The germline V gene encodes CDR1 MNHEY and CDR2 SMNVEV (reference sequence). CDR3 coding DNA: TGTGCCAGCAGTCCCTCCAGCGGCGGTGAGCAGTTCTTC. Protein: CASSPSSGGEQFF.

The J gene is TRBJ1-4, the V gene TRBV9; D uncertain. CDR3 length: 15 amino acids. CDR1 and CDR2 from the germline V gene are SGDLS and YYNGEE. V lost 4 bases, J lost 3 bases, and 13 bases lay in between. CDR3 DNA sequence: TGTGCCAGCAGCCCAGAGGAAGCCGCTAATGAAAAACTGTTTTTT. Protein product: CASSPEEAANEKLFF.

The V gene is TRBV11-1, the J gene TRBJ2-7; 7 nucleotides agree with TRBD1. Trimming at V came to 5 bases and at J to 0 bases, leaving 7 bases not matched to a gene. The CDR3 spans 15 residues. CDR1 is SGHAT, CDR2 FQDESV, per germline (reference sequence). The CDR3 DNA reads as TGTGCCAGCAGCCCCGTGACAGGGAACTCCTACGAGCAGTACTTC. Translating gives CASSPVTGNSYEQYF.

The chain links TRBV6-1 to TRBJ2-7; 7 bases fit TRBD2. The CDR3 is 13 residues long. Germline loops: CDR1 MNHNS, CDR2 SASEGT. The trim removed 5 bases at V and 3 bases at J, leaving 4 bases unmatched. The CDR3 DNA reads TGTGCCAGCAGTTCCCGGGACTACTACGAGCAGTACTTC. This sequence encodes CASSSRDYYEQYF.

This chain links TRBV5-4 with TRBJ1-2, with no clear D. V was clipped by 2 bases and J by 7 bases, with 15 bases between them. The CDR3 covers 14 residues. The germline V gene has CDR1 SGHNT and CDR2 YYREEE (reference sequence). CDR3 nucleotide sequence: TGTGCCAGCAGCTTTGACCTCCTCTATTTTGGCTACACCTTC. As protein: CASSFDLLYFGYTF.

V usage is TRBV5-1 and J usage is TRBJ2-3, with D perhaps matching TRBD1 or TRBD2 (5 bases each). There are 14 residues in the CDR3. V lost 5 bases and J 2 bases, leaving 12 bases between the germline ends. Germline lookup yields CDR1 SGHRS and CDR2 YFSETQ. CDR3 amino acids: CASRPGPATDTQYF. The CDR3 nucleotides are TGCGCCAGCAGGCCGGGACCAGCCACAGATACGCAGTATTTT.